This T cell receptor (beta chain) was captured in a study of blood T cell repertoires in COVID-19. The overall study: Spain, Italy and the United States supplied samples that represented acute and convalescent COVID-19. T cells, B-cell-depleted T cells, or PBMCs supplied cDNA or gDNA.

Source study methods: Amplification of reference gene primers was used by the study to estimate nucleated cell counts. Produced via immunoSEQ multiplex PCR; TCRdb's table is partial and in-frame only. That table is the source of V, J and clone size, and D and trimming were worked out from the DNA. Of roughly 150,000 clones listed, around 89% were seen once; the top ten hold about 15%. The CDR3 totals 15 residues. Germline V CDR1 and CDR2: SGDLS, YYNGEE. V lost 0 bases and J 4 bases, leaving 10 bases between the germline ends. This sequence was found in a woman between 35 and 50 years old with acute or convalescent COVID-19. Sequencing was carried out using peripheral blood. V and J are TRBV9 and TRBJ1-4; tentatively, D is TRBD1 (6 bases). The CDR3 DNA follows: TGTGCCAGCAGCGTAGGCCCAGGGGATAATGAAAAACTGTTTTTT. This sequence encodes CASSVGPGDNEKLFF.